This TCR beta chain was observed in a study of shared clonotypes between healthy human individuals. Study observations and caveats: Of the naive CD4 clonotypes, around 4.9% were shared across a few donors. Non-shared clonotypes showed lower generation probabilities than clonotypes common to all four donors. Clonotype sharing among donors was thought likely to change with sequencing depth.

The J segment lost 5 bases and the V segment lost 1 base, leaving 4 bases of the junction unmatched. Germline loops: CDR1 MNHNS, CDR2 SASEGT. The CDR3 contains 15 residues. Comments on this clone: Its cognate antigen is unknown.

Tens of thousands of T cell genomes, or roughly 180 ng DNA, went into the sorted-subset replicate PCRs. Clones were read by immunoSEQ multiplex PCR, and TCRdb kept only the in-frame ones, dropping some. The sample has about 2 million clones, 85% to 95% seen once. This chain connects TRBV6-1 to TRBJ2-3, with 9 bases lining up with TRBD1. The specimen sequenced was naive CD4+ T cells sorted from blood. Documented subset: CD45RA+ positively selected. The sequence was collected from a man between 18 and 29 years old in good health. The CDR3 DNA reads TGTGCCAGCAGTGAAGGGGACAGGGCTCTAGATACGCAGTATTTT. This sequence encodes CASSEGDRALDTQYF.